One T cell receptor (beta chain) is described in this entry. One junction end disagrees with the germline gene, perhaps due to a read error. This CDR3 region has 14 residues. This sample's RNA came from whole unsorted tissue. The library came from three nested PCR rounds adapted from ARM-PCR protocols. TCRdb recomputed calls from the multiplex PCR reads with MiXCR, one row per CDR3 protein. The repertoire holds about 75,000 distinct CDR3 sequences, about three quarters seen once, with roughly 12% in the top ten. This sample stems from a study of tumor and adjacent non-tumor tissue in lung cancer. This chain links TRBV12-3 or TRBV12-4 with TRBJ2-1; D might be TRBD1 or TRBD2, each matching 5 bases. Sequences were obtained from lung tumor tissue. The receptor comes from a woman aged 45-59 years with non-small cell lung cancer. The DNA for the CDR3 is TGTGCCAGCGGGACGACGAAGGACTCCAATGAGCAGCTCTTC. This codes for CASGTTKDSNEQLF.